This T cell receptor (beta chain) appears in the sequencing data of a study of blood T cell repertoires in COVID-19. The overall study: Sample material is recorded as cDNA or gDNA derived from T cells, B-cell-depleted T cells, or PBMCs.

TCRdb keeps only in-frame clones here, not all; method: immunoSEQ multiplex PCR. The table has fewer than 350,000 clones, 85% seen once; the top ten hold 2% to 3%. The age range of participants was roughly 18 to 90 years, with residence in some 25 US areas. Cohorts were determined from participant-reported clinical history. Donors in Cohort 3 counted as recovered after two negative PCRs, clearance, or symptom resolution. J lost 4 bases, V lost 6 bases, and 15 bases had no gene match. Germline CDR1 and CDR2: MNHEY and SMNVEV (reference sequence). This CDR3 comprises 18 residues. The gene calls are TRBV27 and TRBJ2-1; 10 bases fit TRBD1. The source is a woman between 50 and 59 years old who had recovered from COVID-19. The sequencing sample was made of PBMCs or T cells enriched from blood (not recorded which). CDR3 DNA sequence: TGTGCCAGCAGGCCATCAGGGGAGGGACAGGGGTCTTACAATGAGCAGTTCTTC. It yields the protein CASRPSGEGQGSYNEQFF.